This T cell receptor beta chain derives from a study of shared clonotypes between healthy human individuals. Findings and caveats of the study: Among non-shared clonotypes, generation probabilities were lower than among those shared by all four donors. Sequencing depth was a factor that was expected to affect clonotype sharing among donors.

Some clones are missing from TCRdb's copy, which holds only in-frame ones; the method was immunoSEQ multiplex PCR. The sample shows approximately 2.1 million clones, just over 90% of them seen only once. A CD45RA-negative memory subset and a CD45RA+ naive subset were separated from the CD4+ cells. A word on this clone: Its target is unknown.

This CDR3 has 12 amino acids. CDR1 is MDHEN and CDR2 is SYDVKM in the germline V gene. Trimming shortened V by 6 bases and J by 9 bases, and 12 bases separated the two germline ends. The origin of this receptor is a man between 18 and 29 years old in good health. Some clones in this sample may be carry-over from other donors' samples. The sequenced sample was naive CD4+ T cells from PBMCs. Subset specified: CD45RA+ positively selected. The chain employs TRBV28 and TRBJ1-5, with D unclear. The CDR3 sequence is CASSSHPRPQHF. Written as DNA, the CDR3 is TGTGCCAGCAGCTCTCACCCACGGCCCCAGCATTTT.